This T cell receptor (beta chain) is from a study of beta chain features in type 1 diabetes. Study findings and constraints: Within the patient group, naive, central memory and Treg TCRB repertoires appeared more similar to each other than within healthy donors. Cells with high TCR expression could be over-represented by cDNA sequencing. Among patients with Type 1 diabetes, TCRB CDR3s were moderately but significantly shorter in every one of the four CD4+ subsets.

Sequencing targeted expressed TCRB transcripts, as all isolated RNA had been reverse transcribed. TCRdb's table, derived via immunoSEQ multiplex PCR, lists solely in-frame clones and lacks some. The sample contains 680,000 or so clones, 13% of which appear only once. About this clone itself: Its antigen is not known.

V was shortened by 2 bases and J by 0 bases, with 14 bases between the two germline ends. The CDR3 length is 16 residues. Germline V lookup: CDR1 MGHRA, CDR2 YSYEKL. V gene TRBV4-1 combines with J gene TRBJ2-7, with TRBD1 as a possible D gene (5 bases). This TCR was recovered from a man younger than 35 with type 1 diabetes. Input material: naive CD4+ T cells from blood. CDR3 protein: CASSQRYSTASYEQYF. In nucleotides, the CDR3 is TGCGCCAGCAGCCAACGTTACTCGACAGCCTCCTACGAGCAGTACTTC.